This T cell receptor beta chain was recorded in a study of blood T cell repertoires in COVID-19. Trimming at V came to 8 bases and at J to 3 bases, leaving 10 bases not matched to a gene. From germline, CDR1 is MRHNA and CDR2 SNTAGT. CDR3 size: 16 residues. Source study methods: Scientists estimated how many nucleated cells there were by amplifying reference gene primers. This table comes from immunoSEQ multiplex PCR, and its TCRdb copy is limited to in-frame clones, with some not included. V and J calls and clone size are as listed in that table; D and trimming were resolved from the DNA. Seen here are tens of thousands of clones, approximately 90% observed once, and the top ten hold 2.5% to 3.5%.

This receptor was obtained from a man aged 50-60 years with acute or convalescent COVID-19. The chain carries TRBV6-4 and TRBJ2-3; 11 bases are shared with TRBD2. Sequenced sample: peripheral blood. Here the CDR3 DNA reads TGTGCCAGCGCCCCGGTAGCGGGGGGGATTACAGATACGCAGTATTTT. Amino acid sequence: CASAPVAGGITDTQYF.